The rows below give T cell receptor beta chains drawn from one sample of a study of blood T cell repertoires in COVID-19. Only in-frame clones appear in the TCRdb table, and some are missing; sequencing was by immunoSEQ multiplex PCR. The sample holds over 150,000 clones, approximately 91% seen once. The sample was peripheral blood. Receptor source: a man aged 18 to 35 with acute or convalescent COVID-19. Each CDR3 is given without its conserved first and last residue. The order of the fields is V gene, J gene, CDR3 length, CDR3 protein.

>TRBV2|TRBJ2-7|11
ASSEVREVEQY
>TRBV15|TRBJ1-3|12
ATSRDRGRNTIY
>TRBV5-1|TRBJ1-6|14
ASSSTRTGGRSPLH
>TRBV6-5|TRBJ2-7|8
AGHSYEQY
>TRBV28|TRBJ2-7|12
AIASGTGSYEQY
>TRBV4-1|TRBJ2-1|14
ASSQDRMAPWNEQF
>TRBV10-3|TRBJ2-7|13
AISVTSGDSYEQY
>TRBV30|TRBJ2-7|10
AWSSGSYEQY
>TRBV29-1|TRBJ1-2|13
SVQLHRGGTYGYT
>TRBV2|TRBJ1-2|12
ASRAGTGNYGYT
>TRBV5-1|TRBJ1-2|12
ASSTSGGDYGYT
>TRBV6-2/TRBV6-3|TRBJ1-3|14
ASSEEDRGSGNTIY
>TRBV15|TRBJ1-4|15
AISPGTAGRFNEKLF
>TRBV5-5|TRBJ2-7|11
ASKQQTNYEQY
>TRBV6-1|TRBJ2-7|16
ASSESSFNTGGAYEQY
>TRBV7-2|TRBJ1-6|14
ASSLLGQNYNSPLH
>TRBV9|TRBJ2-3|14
ASSVDREVVTDTQY